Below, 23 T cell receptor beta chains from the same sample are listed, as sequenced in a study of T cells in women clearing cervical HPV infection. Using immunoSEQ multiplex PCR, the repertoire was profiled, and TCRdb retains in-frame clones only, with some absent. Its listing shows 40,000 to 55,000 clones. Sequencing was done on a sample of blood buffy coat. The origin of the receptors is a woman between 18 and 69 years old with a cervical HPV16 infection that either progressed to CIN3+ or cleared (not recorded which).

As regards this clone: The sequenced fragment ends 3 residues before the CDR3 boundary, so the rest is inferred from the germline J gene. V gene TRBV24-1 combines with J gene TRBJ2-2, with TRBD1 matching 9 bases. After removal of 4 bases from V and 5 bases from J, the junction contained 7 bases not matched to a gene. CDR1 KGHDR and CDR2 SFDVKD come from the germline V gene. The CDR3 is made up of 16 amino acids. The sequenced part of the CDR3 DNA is TGTGCCACCAGTGACGTCCCGGGACAGGGAACCGGGGAG. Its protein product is CATSDVPGQGTGE. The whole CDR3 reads CATSDVPGQGTGELFF.

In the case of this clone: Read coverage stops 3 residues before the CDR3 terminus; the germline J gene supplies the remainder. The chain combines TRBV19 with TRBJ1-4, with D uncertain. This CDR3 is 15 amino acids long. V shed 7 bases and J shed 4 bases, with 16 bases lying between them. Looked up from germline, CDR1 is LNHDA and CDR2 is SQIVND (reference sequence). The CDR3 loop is CASTPGPPLNEKLFF. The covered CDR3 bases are TGTGCCAGTACCCCGGGTCCTCCACTTAATGAAAAA. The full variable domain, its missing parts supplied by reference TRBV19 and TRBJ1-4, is DGGITQSPKYLFRKEGQNVTLSCEQNLNHDAMYWYRQDPGQGLRLIYYSQIVNDFQKGDIAEGYSVSREKKESFPLTVTSAQKNPTAFYLCASTPGPPLNEKLFFGSGTQLSVL.

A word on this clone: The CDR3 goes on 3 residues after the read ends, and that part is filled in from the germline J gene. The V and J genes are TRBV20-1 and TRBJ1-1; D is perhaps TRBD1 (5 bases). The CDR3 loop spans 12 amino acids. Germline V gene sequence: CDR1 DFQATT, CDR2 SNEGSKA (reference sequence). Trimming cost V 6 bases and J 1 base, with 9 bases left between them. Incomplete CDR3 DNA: TGCAGTGCACCCGACAGGAACACTGAA. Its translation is CSAPDRNTE. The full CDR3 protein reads CSAPDRNTEAFF.

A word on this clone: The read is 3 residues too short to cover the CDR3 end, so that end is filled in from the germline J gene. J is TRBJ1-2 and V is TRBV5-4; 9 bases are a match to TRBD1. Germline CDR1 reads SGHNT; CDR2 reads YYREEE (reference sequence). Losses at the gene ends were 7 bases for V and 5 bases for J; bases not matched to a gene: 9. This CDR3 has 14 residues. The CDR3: CASSPVDRGYGYTF. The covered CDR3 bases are TGTGCCAGCTCCCCCGTGGACAGGGGATATGGC.

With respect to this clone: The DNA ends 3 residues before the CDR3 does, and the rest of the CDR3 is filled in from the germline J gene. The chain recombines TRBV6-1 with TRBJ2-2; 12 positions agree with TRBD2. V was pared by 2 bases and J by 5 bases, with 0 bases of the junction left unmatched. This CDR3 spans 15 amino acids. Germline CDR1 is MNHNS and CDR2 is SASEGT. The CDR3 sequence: CASSELAGGTGELFF. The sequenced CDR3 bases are TGTGCCAGCAGTGAACTAGCGGGGGGGACCGGGGAG.

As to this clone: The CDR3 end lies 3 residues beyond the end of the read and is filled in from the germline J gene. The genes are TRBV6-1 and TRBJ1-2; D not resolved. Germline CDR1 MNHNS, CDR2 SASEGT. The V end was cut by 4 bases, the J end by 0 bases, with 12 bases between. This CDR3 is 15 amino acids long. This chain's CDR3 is CASSVLRLANYGYTF. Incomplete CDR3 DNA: TGTGCCAGCAGTGTTTTGAGGCTGGCTAACTATGGC.

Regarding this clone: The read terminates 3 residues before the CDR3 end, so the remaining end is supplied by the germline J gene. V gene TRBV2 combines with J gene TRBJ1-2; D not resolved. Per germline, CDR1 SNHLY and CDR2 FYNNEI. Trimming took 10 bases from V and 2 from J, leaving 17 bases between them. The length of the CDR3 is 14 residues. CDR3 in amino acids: CATQDQALNYGYTF. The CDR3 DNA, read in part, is TGTGCCACCCAGGATCAGGCCTTAAACTATGGC.

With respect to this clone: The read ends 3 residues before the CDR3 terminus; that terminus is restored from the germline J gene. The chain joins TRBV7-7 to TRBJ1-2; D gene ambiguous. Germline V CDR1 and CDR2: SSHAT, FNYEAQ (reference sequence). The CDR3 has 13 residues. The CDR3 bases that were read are TGTGCCAGCAGCCCAGGCGTCTCCTACGAC. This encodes CASSPGVSYD. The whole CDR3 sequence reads CASSPGVSYDYTF.

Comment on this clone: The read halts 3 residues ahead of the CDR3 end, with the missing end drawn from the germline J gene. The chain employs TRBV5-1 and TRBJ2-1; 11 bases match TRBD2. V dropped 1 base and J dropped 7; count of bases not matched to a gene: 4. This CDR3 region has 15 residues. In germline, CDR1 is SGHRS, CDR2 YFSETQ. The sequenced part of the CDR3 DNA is TGCGCCAGCAGCTTGACTAGCGGGGGTCCTAATGAG. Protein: CASSLTSGGPNE. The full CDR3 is CASSLTSGGPNEQFF.

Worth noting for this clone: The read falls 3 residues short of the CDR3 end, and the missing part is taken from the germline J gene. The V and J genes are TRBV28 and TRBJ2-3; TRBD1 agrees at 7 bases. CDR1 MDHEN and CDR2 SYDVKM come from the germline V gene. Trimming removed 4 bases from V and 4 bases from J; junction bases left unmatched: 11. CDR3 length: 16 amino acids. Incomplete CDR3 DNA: TGTGCCAGCAGTTCCCCCTTACAGGGGTTCGCAGATACG. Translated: CASSSPLQGFADT. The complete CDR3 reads CASSSPLQGFADTQYF.

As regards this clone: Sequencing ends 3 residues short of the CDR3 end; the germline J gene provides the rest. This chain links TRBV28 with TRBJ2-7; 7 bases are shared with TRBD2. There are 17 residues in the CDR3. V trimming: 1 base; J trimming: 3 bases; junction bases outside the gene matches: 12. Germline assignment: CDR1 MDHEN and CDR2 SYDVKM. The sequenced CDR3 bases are TGTGCCAGCAGTTTATATGGGACCCGGACTAGGTACTACGAG. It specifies CASSLYGTRTRYYE. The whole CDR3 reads CASSLYGTRTRYYEQYF.

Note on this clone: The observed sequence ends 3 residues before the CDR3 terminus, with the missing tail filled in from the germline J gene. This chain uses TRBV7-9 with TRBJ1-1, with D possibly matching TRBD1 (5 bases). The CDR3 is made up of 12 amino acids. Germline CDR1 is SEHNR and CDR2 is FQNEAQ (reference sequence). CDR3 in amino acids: CASSLGGSEAFF. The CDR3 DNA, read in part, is TGTGCCAGCAGCTTAGGGGGCAGCGAA.

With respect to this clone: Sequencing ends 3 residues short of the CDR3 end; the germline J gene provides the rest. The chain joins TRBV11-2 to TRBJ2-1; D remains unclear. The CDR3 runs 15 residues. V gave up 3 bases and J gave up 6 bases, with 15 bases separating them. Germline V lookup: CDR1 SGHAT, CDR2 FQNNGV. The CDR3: CASSFGDLSVNEQFF. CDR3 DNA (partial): TGTGCCAGCAGCTTCGGTGATTTGAGCGTCAATGAG. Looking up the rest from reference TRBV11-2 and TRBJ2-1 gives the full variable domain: EAGVAQSPRYKIIEKRQSVAFWCNPISGHATLYWYQQILGQGPKLLIQFQNNGVVDDSQLPKDRFSAERLKGVDSTLKIQPAKLEDSAVYLCASSFGDLSVNEQFFGPGTRLTVL.

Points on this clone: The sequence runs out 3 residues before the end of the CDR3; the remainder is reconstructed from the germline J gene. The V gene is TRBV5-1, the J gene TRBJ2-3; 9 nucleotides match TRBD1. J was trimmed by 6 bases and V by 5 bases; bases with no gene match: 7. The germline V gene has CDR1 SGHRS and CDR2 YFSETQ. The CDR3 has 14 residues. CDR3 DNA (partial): TGCGCCAGCAGGGATGGGACAGGGATGGATACG. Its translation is CASRDGTGMDT. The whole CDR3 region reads CASRDGTGMDTQYF.

CDR3 sequence reads: CASSQDNEQFF. The DNA read from the CDR3 is TGCGCCAGCAGCCAGGACAATGAG. This rearrangement joins TRBV10-1 to TRBJ2-1; no clear D. Read coverage stops 3 residues before the CDR3 terminus; the germline J gene supplies the remainder. Germline V gives CDR1 WNHNN, CDR2 SYGVQD (reference sequence). Trimming pared 6 bases from V and 5 bases from J, leaving 5 bases between. The CDR3 is 11 amino acids.

Here the CDR3 reads CASSSTGAYEQYF. The CDR3 DNA, read in part, is TGCGCCAGCAGCAGTACAGGAGCCTACGAG. The chain employs TRBV5-1 and TRBJ2-7; D is possibly TRBD1 (5 bases). The read ends 3 residues early relative to the CDR3; the germline J gene fills the gap. Per the germline V gene, CDR1 is SGHRS and CDR2 is YFSETQ. The CDR3 is 13 residues long. The V and J ends lost 4 bases and 2 bases respectively, with 10 bases between them.

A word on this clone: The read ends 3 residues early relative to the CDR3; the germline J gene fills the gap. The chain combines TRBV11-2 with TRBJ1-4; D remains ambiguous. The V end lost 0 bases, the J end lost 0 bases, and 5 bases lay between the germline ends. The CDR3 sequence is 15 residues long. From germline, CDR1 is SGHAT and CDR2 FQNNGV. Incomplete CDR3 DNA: TGTGCCAGCAGCTTAGAGTACTCAACTAATGAAAAA. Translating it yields CASSLEYSTNEK. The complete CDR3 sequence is CASSLEYSTNEKLFF.

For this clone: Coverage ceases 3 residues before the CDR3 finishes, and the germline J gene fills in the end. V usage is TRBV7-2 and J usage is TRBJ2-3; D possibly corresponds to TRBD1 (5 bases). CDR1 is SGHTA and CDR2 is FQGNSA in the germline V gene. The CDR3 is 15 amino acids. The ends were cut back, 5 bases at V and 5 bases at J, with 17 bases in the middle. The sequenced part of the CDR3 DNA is TGTGCCAGCAGCAGCGACAGTTTCTTTCAAGATACG. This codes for CASSSDSFFQDT. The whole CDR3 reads CASSSDSFFQDTQYF. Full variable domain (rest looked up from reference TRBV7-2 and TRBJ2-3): GAGVSQSPSNKVTEKGKDVELRCDPISGHTALYWYRQSLGQGLEFLIYFQGNSAPDKSGLPSDRFSAERTGGSVSTLTIQRTQQEDSAVYLCASSSDSFFQDTQYFGPGTRLTVL.

The part of the CDR3 DNA that was read is TGTGCCAGCAGTGAAATTGCAGACAATAATTCACCC. Protein sequence: CASSEIADNNSP. The whole CDR3 is CASSEIADNNSPLHF. This rearrangement joins TRBV2 to TRBJ1-6; D gene uncertain. The read halts 3 residues ahead of the CDR3 end, with the missing end drawn from the germline J gene. The V end was cut by 2 bases, the J end by 5 bases, with 10 bases between. Germline V gene data show CDR1 as SNHLY and CDR2 as FYNNEI. The CDR3 is made up of 15 amino acids.

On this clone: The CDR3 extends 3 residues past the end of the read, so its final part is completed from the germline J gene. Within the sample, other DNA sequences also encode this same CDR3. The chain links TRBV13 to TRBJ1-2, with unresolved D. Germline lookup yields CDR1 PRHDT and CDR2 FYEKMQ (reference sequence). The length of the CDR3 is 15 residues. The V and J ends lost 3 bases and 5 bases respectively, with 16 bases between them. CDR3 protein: CASSFNSPQGYGYTF. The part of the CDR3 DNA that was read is TGTGCCAGCAGCTTCAACTCCCCGCAAGGGTATGGC.

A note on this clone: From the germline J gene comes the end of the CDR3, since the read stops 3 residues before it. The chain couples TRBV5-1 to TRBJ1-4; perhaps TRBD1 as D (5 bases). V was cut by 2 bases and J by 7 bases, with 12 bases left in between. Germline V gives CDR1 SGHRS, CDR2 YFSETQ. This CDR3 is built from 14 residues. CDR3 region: CASSFSAGPEKLFF. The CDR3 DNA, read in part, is TGCGCCAGCAGCTTTTCGGCAGGGCCTGAAAAA. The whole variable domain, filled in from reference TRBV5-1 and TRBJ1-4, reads KAGVTQTPRYLIKTRGQQVTLSCSPISGHRSVSWYQQTPGQGLQFLFEYFSETQRNKGNFPGRFSGRQFSNSRSEMNVSTLELGDSALYLCASSFSAGPEKLFFGSGTQLSVL.

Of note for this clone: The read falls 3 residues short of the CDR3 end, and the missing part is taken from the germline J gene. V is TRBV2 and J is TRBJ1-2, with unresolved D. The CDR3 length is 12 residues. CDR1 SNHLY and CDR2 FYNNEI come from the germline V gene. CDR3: CASSIGSYDYTF. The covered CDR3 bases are TGTGCCAGCTCTATCGGGTCCTACGAC. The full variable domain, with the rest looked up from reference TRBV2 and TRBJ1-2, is EPEVTQTPSHQVTQMGQEVILRCVPISNHLYFYWYRQILGQKVEFLVSFYNNEISEKSEIFDDQFSVERPDGSNFTLKIRSTKLEDSAMYFCASSIGSYDYTFGSGTRLTVV.

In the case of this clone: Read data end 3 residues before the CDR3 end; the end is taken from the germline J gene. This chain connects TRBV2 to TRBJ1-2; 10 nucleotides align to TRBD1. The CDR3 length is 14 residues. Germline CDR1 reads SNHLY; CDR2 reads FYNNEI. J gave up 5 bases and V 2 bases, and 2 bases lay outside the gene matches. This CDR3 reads CASSEKGQGYGYTF. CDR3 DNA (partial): TGTGCCAGCAGTGAAAAGGGACAGGGGTATGGC. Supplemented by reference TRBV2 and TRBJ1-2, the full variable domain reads EPEVTQTPSHQVTQMGQEVILRCVPISNHLYFYWYRQILGQKVEFLVSFYNNEISEKSEIFDDQFSVERPDGSNFTLKIRSTKLEDSAMYFCASSEKGQGYGYTFGSGTRLTVV.